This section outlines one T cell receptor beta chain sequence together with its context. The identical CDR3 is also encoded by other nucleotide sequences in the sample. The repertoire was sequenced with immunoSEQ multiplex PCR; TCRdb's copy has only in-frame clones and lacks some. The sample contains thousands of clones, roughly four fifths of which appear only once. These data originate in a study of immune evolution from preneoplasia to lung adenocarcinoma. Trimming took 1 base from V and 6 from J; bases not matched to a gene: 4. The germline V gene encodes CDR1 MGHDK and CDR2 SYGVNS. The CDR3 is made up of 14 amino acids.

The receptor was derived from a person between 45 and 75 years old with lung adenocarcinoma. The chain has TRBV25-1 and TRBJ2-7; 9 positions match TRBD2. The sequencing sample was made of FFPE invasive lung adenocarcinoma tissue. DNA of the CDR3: TGTGCCAGCAGTGAATCCCCGACTAGCGGCGAGCAGTACTTC. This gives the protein CASSESPTSGEQYF.